The 13 T cell receptor beta chains listed next were all sequenced from one sample in a study of radiotherapy plus CTLA-4 blockade in lung cancer. The data were produced by immunoSEQ multiplex PCR, yet TCRdb's version contains in-frame clones alone and is incomplete. The top ten clones hold around 4.8% of a sample with fewer than 150,000 clones, about 83% of them seen once. Sample: peripheral blood, taken from a patient treated with radiotherapy plus ipilimumab. The receptors derive from a human donor with non-small cell lung cancer who had a partial response to radiotherapy plus ipilimumab.

The chain has TRBV7-2 and TRBJ2-3; D is uncertain. The V gene lost 2 bases and the J gene lost 5 bases, with 8 bases spanning the gap. The CDR3 contains 13 residues. CDR1 and CDR2 (germline): SGHTA, FQGNSA. CDR3 DNA: TGTGCCAGCAGCTTACAAGAGATAGATACGCAGTATTTT. This codes for CASSLQEIDTQYF.

The V and J genes are TRBV4-3 and TRBJ1-1; a weak D match, TRBD1 (5 bases). Deletions cut 0 bases from V and 1 base from J, with 15 bases between. The CDR3 runs 17 residues. Per germline, CDR1 LGHNA and CDR2 YSLEER. The CDR3 nucleotides read TGCGCCAGCAGCCAAGAATGGGCTGGGGGGAGGAACACTGAAGCTTTCTTT. Translation: CASSQEWAGGRNTEAFF.

DNA of the CDR3: TGTGCCTGGACAATGGACAGGGACCCTGAAGCTTTCTTT. Translating it yields CAWTMDRDPEAFF. The chain combines TRBV30 with TRBJ1-1, with TRBD1 matching 8 bases. The germline gives CDR1 GTSNPN, CDR2 SVGIG (reference sequence). V shed 4 bases and J 6 bases; nucleotides not matched to a gene: 7. This CDR3 contains 13 residues.

This chain joins TRBV4-3 and TRBJ1-1; D is uncertain. The V end was cut by 0 bases, the J end by 0 bases, with 8 bases between. The CDR3 length is 15 residues. CDR1 is LGHNA, CDR2 YSLEER, per germline. DNA of the CDR3: TGCGCCAGCAGCCAAGATGCGGGCGTGAACACTGAAGCTTTCTTT. Protein: CASSQDAGVNTEAFF.

To note about this clone: At one boundary the junction diverges from the germline segment, which might be a read error. The gene calls are TRBV7-7 and TRBJ2-3; TRBD1 aligns across 8 bases. The CDR3 is made up of 16 amino acids. Germline V gene sequence: CDR1 SSHAT, CDR2 FNYEAQ (reference sequence). The CDR3 reads CASSYSRDRGQDTQYF. Written as DNA, the CDR3 is TGTGCTAGCAGCTATAGTCGAGACAGGGGTCAGGATACGCAGTATTTT.

V and J are TRBV10-3 and TRBJ1-3; no firm D call. In germline, CDR1 is ENHRY, CDR2 SYGVKD. The CDR3 has 14 amino acids. Trimming left V 6 bases short and J 0 bases short, with 9 bases between. CDR3 amino acids: CAISPEYSGNTIYF. In DNA form, the CDR3 reads TGTGCCATCAGCCCCGAGTACTCTGGAAACACCATATATTTT.

The chain combines TRBV10-3 with TRBJ1-5; 9 bases agree with TRBD1. The germline CDR1 and CDR2 sequences are ENHRY and SYGVKD. This CDR3 has 16 residues. V gave up 3 bases and J gave up 6 bases; unmatched junction bases: 9. As DNA, the CDR3 is TGTGCCATCAGTGACGCTACCGGGACAGGGCTTCAGCCCCAGCATTTT. Translating it yields CAISDATGTGLQPQHF.

The chain carries TRBV19 and TRBJ1-2, with no clear D. Between the trimmed V and J ends, which lost 1 base and 8 bases, there was a span of 11 bases. This CDR3 has 13 residues. Per the germline V gene, CDR1 is LNHDA and CDR2 is SQIVND (reference sequence). The CDR3, as DNA: TGTGCCAGTAGTATAGCCCATCAGCGGGGCTACACCTTC. Translated: CASSIAHQRGYTF.

J is TRBJ1-2 and V is TRBV15; possibly TRBD1 for D (5 bases). V lost 0 bases to trimming and J lost 14 bases, with 16 bases between them. Germline CDR1 and CDR2: LNHNV and YYDKDF (reference sequence). This CDR3 has 13 amino acids. The CDR3 DNA reads as TGTGCCACCAGCAGAGATGGTTTAGGGGCCACGACCTTC. Residues: CATSRDGLGATTF. The full variable domain, in which reference TRBV15 and TRBJ1-2 provide the parts outside the CDR3, is DAMVIQNPRYQVTQFGKPVTLSCSQTLNHNVMYWYQQKSSQAPKLLFHYYDKDFNNEADTPDNFQSRRPNTSFCFLDIRSPGLGDTAMYLCATSRDGLGATTFGSGTRLTVV.

The J gene is TRBJ1-1, the V gene TRBV6-5; tentatively, D is TRBD1 (6 bases). The CDR3 covers 13 residues. CDR1 is MNHEY, CDR2 SVGAGI, per germline. Trimming pared 0 bases from V and 8 bases from J, leaving 10 bases between. Here the CDR3 reads CASSYSTGTEAFF. The CDR3 region has the DNA TGTGCCAGCAGTTACTCTACAGGGACCGAAGCTTTCTTT.

This sequence joins TRBV18 and TRBJ2-3; D perhaps matches TRBD1 (5 bases). V was shortened by 11 bases and J by 2 bases, with 11 bases between the two germline ends. The CDR3 extends over 12 amino acids. Germline CDR1 KGHSH, CDR2 LQKENI. The CDR3 region has the DNA TGTGCCGCAGGGCCCAACACAGATACGCAGTATTTT. Translating it yields CAAGPNTDTQYF.

The rearrangement links TRBV25-1 to TRBJ1-4; D perhaps matches TRBD1 (5 bases). V was clipped by 0 bases and J by 6 bases, with 11 bases between them. CDR3 length: 15 residues. CDR1 and CDR2 from the germline V gene are MGHDK and SYGVNS. CDR3 DNA sequence: TGTGCCAGCAGTGAATATAAGGGACTTTATGAAAAACTGTTTTTT. Translated: CASSEYKGLYEKLFF.

The table lists this clone with a few counts. The chain joins TRBV28 to TRBJ1-2; 7 bases agree with TRBD1. This CDR3 has 14 amino acids. Trimming took 2 bases from V and 5 from J; bases not matched to a gene: 5. The germline V gene encodes CDR1 MDHEN and CDR2 SYDVKM. The CDR3 DNA reads as TGTGCCAGCAGTTTAGACAGGGTTGGGTATGGCTACACCTTC. It specifies CASSLDRVGYGYTF.